The rows below give T cell receptor beta chains drawn from one sample of a study of CD8+CD57+ T cells in acquired aplastic anemia. TCRdb reprocessed the reads via MiXCR and lists one record per CDR3 protein. Among a few hundred thousand distinct CDR3 sequences listed, around 60% were seen once. Sequenced input: sorted CD4+, CD8+, or CD8+CD57+ T cells (not recorded which) from PBMCs. The origin of the receptors is a human donor with severe aplastic anemia or a healthy control (not recorded which). Both conserved end residues are part of each CDR3. Fields, in order: D gene, CDR3 length, V gene, clone size, J gene, CDR3 DNA, CDR3 protein. D genes are given only for firm matches. Size is omitted from some rows. Given values are once, few, many or a class for expanded clones.

>.|13|TRBV20-1|.|TRBJ2-5
TGCAGTGCTAGAGATTGGGACCAAGAGACCCAGTACTTC
CSARDWDQETQYF
>TRBD2|13|TRBV20-1|.|TRBJ2-5
TGCAGTGCTTCCCGACTAGCATCAGAGACCCAGTACTTC
CSASRLASETQYF
>TRBD1|12|TRBV20-1|.|TRBJ1-2
TGCAGTGCTACAGGGACAGGGTTAGGCTACACCTTC
CSATGTGLGYTF
>.|16|TRBV19|medium-sized|TRBJ1-1
TGTGCCAGTAGTATCACCTACAGGGACATGAACACTGAAGCTTTCTTT
CASSITYRDMNTEAFF
>TRBD1|14|TRBV11-2|.|TRBJ1-6
TGTGCCAGCAGCCTGGGACAGGGGAGTCCACCCCTCCACTTT
CASSLGQGSPPLHF
>.|15|TRBV20-1|few|TRBJ2-3
TGCAGTGCTGATCTGCGGGGTGTGGGGACAGATACGCAGTATTTT
CSADLRGVGTDTQYF
>.|13|TRBV7-3|.|TRBJ2-7
TGTGCCAGCAGCTTAGACCCGACACTCGAGCAGTACTTC
CASSLDPTLEQYF
>TRBD1|16|TRBV24-1|.|TRBJ1-5
TGTGCCACCAGTGGACCCGGGACAGGACCCTATCAGCCCCAGCATTTT
CATSGPGTGPYQPQHF
>.|16|TRBV10-3|.|TRBJ1-2
TGTGCCATCGGTGAGTCCAACAGGGAGATAGTCTATGGCAACACCTTC
CAIGESNREIVYGNTF
>.|16|TRBV19|.|TRBJ1-5
TGTGCCAGTAGATTGGGGGCGGGGATGGCCGGGCAGCCCCAGCATTTT
CASRLGAGMAGQPQHF
>TRBD1|19|TRBV3-1|few|TRBJ1-1
TGTGCCAGCAGCCAAGCTCGGGACGGACAGGGGGTCGGGAACACTGAAGCTTTCTTT
CASSQARDGQGVGNTEAFF
>.|14|TRBV2|.|TRBJ2-4
TGTGCCAGCAGTGGCCCCGACAGAGCCAACATTCAGTACTTC
CASSGPDRANIQYF
>.|16|TRBV11-2|many|TRBJ1-2
TGTGCCAGCAGCTTCAATAAGGGCCTTCCGGGGGATGGCTACACCTTC
CASSFNKGLPGDGYTF
>TRBD2|16|TRBV20-1|.|TRBJ2-7
TGCAGTGCTAGAATCCTCGGGACTAGCGGGGCCTACGAGCAGTACTTC
CSARILGTSGAYEQYF
>.|13|TRBV2|many|TRBJ2-7
TGTGCCAGCAGTGGGCAAAGAGTCTACGAGCAGTACTTC
CASSGQRVYEQYF
>TRBD1|15|TRBV12-3/TRBV12-4|.|TRBJ1-6
TGTGCCAGCAGCCGGGGACAGGGGAATAATTCACCCCTCCACTTT
CASSRGQGNNSPLHF
>TRBD1|11|TRBV20-1|.|TRBJ1-1
TGCAGTAGCCCAGGGGGTGCTGAAGCTTTCTTT
CSSPGGAEAFF
>.|14|TRBV12-5|many|TRBJ2-3
TGTGCTAGTGGGGACTCGGAACCCACAGATACGCAGTATTTT
CASGDSEPTDTQYF
>TRBD1|11|TRBV7-6|few|TRBJ1-2
TGTGCCAGCAGCTCGCCCGGGACAGAGGAATTC
CASSSPGTEEF
>.|15|TRBV10-1|once|TRBJ2-7
TGCGCCAGCAGTGAGTCGAGGGTGCGGCACTACGAGCAGTACTTC
CASSESRVRHYEQYF
>.|16|TRBV20-1|once|TRBJ1-5
TGCAGTGCTAGAGTAGGGATGGCAGGGGTCGATCAGCCCCAGCATTTT
CSARVGMAGVDQPQHF
>.|11|TRBV28|once|TRBJ2-1
TGTGCCAGCAGTTTACCTCGGGAGCAGTTCTTC
CASSLPREQFF
>TRBD1|12|TRBV29-1|few|TRBJ2-7
TGCAGCACCGACGGACAGGTGGGGGAGCAGTACTTC
CSTDGQVGEQYF
>.|15|TRBV6-5|many|TRBJ1-1
TGTGCCAGCAGTTCATCCCGGGCCTCGAACACTGAAGCTTTCTTT
CASSSSRASNTEAFF
>.|12|TRBV7-6|.|TRBJ1-1
TGTGCCAGCAGCTTAGGACCCTCTGAAGCTTTCTTT
CASSLGPSEAFF
>.|12|TRBV20-1|.|TRBJ1-1
TGCAGTGCGGGGACGGCGAACACTGAAGCTTTCTTT
CSAGTANTEAFF
>.|13|TRBV10-3|.|TRBJ1-1
TGTGCCAGCAGTGTAACAACGAACACTGAAGCTTTCTTT
CASSVTTNTEAFF
>.|15|TRBV11-2|.|TRBJ2-1
TGTGCCAGCAGCTTCGGGATCCCGCGGCGACTTGAGCAGTTCTTC
CASSFGIPRRLEQFF
>.|16|TRBV5-1|.|TRBJ1-3
TGCGCCAGCAGCTTGAGTTTGGGGTCGGGTGGAAACACCATATATTTT
CASSLSLGSGGNTIYF